A selection of T cell receptor beta chains follows, all from one sample in a study of OX40 agonist ivuxolimab in advanced cancers. The data were produced by immunoSEQ multiplex PCR, yet TCRdb's version contains in-frame clones alone and is incomplete. The sample has more than 60,000 clones; around 87% are singletons. Sample: CD4+ or CD8+ T cells sorted from blood, taken in a trial of the OX40 agonist ivuxolimab. Receptor source: an adult with an advanced solid tumor such as melanoma, head and neck, liver or kidney cancer. The CDR3 runs from the conserved cysteine through the conserved F or W. Fields, in order: V gene, clone size, CDR3 protein. Some rows mark clone size as missing; the rest say once, few, many or name a class of expanded clone.

v_gene: TRBV30
abundance: .
CDR3aa: CAWSLAGVSEQFF

v_gene: TRBV28
abundance: .
CDR3aa: CASLRAGANEKLFF

v_gene: TRBV7-2
abundance: .
CDR3aa: CASSLRRGGLETQYF

v_gene: TRBV5-6
abundance: .
CDR3aa: CASSPTARGEQYF

v_gene: TRBV19
abundance: .
CDR3aa: CASSRSGMGPYEQYF

v_gene: TRBV28
abundance: few
CDR3aa: CASSLQVAGNQPQHF

v_gene: TRBV5-4
abundance: .
CDR3aa: CASSSAGGPTNTGELFF

v_gene: TRBV11-1
abundance: once
CDR3aa: CASSLNRGNYGYTF

v_gene: TRBV18
abundance: .
CDR3aa: CASSPGSGMAYGYTF

v_gene: TRBV10-3
abundance: .
CDR3aa: CAISREGTDTQYF

v_gene: TRBV7-2
abundance: .
CDR3aa: CASSYDRVVEQFF

v_gene: TRBV29-1
abundance: .
CDR3aa: CSAHIRDSNEKLFF

v_gene: TRBV28
abundance: .
CDR3aa: CASTTPNYGYTF

v_gene: TRBV14
abundance: few
CDR3aa: CASSQVQWTGGYYGYTF

v_gene: TRBV5-1
abundance: once
CDR3aa: CASSLDGSYTGELFF

v_gene: TRBV7-6
abundance: .
CDR3aa: CASSLGGGDQPQHF

v_gene: TRBV4-1
abundance: .
CDR3aa: CASSQGPLRGQPQHF

v_gene: TRBV5-1
abundance: .
CDR3aa: CASSGTSGDFSTDTQYF